Listed below are T cell receptor beta chains from one sample, sequenced in a study of blood T cell repertoires in COVID-19. Generated by immunoSEQ multiplex PCR, the TCRdb table keeps only in-frame clones and is missing some. The sample includes 180,000 or so clones, about 85% of them seen just once. Sequencing was carried out using peripheral blood. The receptors were sampled from an elderly woman in a cohort sampled during active or convalescent COVID-19. CDR3s include the opening cysteine and the closing phenylalanine or tryptophan. D genes are given only for firm matches. Clone sizes are given selectively: once, few, many, or a class where the clone is expanded.

J | D | length | V | size | DNA | CDR3
TRBJ1-1 | TRBD1 | 19 | TRBV7-9 | NA | TGTGCCAGCAGCACGGGGACAGGGTGGGTTAGGGGAAAGGACACTGAAGCTTTCTTT | CASSTGTGWVRGKDTEAFF
TRBJ2-3 | TRBD2 | 16 | TRBV9 | once | TGTGCCAGCAGCGTACGTGGCGGGAGGGCCGCAGATACGCAGTATTTT | CASSVRGGRAADTQYF
TRBJ2-3 | NA | 13 | TRBV2 | NA | TGTGCCAGCATCCAGTCTAGCACAGATACGCAGTATTTT | CASIQSSTDTQYF
TRBJ2-3 | NA | 11 | TRBV9 | NA | TGTGCCAGCACGTCAGCGGATACGCAGTATTTT | CASTSADTQYF
TRBJ2-1 | TRBD2 | 17 | TRBV10-3 | NA | TGTGCCATCAGTGAGTCAAGGGGACTAGCGGGAGCGACTGAGCAGTTCTTC | CAISESRGLAGATEQFF
TRBJ1-4 | NA | 15 | TRBV5-6 | NA | TGTGCCAGCAGCTTGAGTCGGGGGGGAGATGAAAAACTGTTTTTT | CASSLSRGGDEKLFF
TRBJ2-3 | NA | 16 | TRBV5-5 | NA | TGTGCCAGCAGCTTGCTCGGAGGGTCAAATGCCGATACGCAGTATTTT | CASSLLGGSNADTQYF
TRBJ2-3 | NA | 12 | TRBV5-1 | NA | TGCGCCAGCAAGACAGGAGGTGATACGCAGTATTTT | CASKTGGDTQYF
TRBJ1-1 | NA | 12 | TRBV10-2 | once | TGCGCCAGCAGTGTCGACAATTCCCAAGCTTTCTTT | CASSVDNSQAFF
TRBJ1-4 | NA | 14 | TRBV30 | NA | TGTGCCTGGAGTGTAGGCAGGGCTAATGAAAAACTGTTTTTT | CAWSVGRANEKLFF
TRBJ2-7 | TRBD1 | 13 | TRBV7-2 | NA | TGTGCCACGGGGACAGCCGCCTCCTACGAGCAGTACTTC | CATGTAASYEQYF
TRBJ2-5 | TRBD2 | 14 | TRBV18 | NA | TGTGCCAGCTCACCGACTAGCGGTGAAGAGACCCAGTACTTC | CASSPTSGEETQYF
TRBJ2-1 | NA | 14 | TRBV19 | NA | TGTGCCAGTAGTCTGGACATTGGGGCGCGTGAGCAGTTCTTC | CASSLDIGAREQFF
TRBJ1-6 | NA | 15 | TRBV11-2 | NA | TGTGCCAGCAGCTTCTCGGGGGGAGTCGGTTCACCCCTCCACTTT | CASSFSGGVGSPLHF
TRBJ2-1 | TRBD2 | 16 | TRBV7-9 | NA | TGTGCCAGCAGTTCGGATCTAGCGGGGGCAGCCCATGAGCAGTTCTTC | CASSSDLAGAAHEQFF
TRBJ1-4 | NA | 13 | TRBV18 | NA | TGTGCCAGCTCACCACGGTTAGCGGAAAAACTGTTTTTT | CASSPRLAEKLFF
TRBJ2-3 | NA | 16 | TRBV1 | NA | TGCACCAGCACTCCCCGTCTTAGCGGGAGCACAGATACGCAGTATTTT | CTSTPRLSGSTDTQYF
TRBJ2-3 | NA | 17 | TRBV11-2 | NA | TGTGCCAGCAGCCGAACGATGGGGGGAAGGAGCACAGATACGCAGTATTTT | CASSRTMGGRSTDTQYF
TRBJ2-3 | TRBD2 | 16 | TRBV5-1 | NA | TGCGCCAGCAGCTTGGTCGGCGGGAGGGGAACAGATACGCAGTATTTT | CASSLVGGRGTDTQYF
TRBJ2-7 | NA | 15 | TRBV7-2 | few | TGTGCCAGCAGCCCCACCGGGACAACCCCCTACGAGCAGTACTTC | CASSPTGTTPYEQYF
TRBJ2-2 | NA | 17 | TRBV9 | NA | TGTGCCAGCAGCGTAGGGAGTGGGGGGAGCATCACCGGGGAGCTGTTTTTT | CASSVGSGGSITGELFF
TRBJ2-5 | TRBD1 | 15 | TRBV5-1 | once | TGCGCCAGCAGCCTGACAGGGGCGAGGCAAGAGACCCAGTACTTC | CASSLTGARQETQYF
TRBJ1-1 | TRBD1 | 14 | TRBV10-1 | NA | TGCGCCAGCAGCGAGGACAGGGCGAACACTGAAGCTTTCTTT | CASSEDRANTEAFF
TRBJ1-4 | TRBD1 | 15 | TRBV5-1 | NA | TGCGCCAGCAGCCCCGGACAGGGACCTAATGAAAAACTGTTTTTT | CASSPGQGPNEKLFF
TRBJ2-3 | NA | 13 | TRBV24-1 | NA | TGTGCCACCAGAGCAGGCAGCACAGATACGCAGTATTTT | CATRAGSTDTQYF
TRBJ1-2 | TRBD1 | 14 | TRBV7-2 | NA | TGTGCCAGCAGCCCACCGGACAGGATCTATGGCTACACCTTC | CASSPPDRIYGYTF
TRBJ1-1 | NA | 15 | TRBV5-1 | NA | TGCGCCAGCAGCTACCTCAGCCGGGGGGACACTGAAGCTTTCTTT | CASSYLSRGDTEAFF
TRBJ1-5 | NA | 12 | TRBV5-1 | NA | TGCGCCAGCAGCTTGCCATATCAGCCCCAGCATTTT | CASSLPYQPQHF
TRBJ1-1 | NA | 13 | TRBV4-3 | NA | TGCGCCAGCAGCCTAACGGGGAACACTGAAGCTTTCTTT | CASSLTGNTEAFF
TRBJ1-2 | NA | 12 | TRBV28 | NA | TGTGCCAGCACGGGGAGTAACTATGGCTACACCTTC | CASTGSNYGYTF
TRBJ1-5 | NA | 15 | TRBV6-6 | NA | TGTGCCAGCACCCCCAGGGAATATCCTGGTCAGCCCCAGCATTTT | CASTPREYPGQPQHF
TRBJ1-5 | NA | 14 | TRBV7-9 | NA | TGTGCCAGCAGCTTAGCCGGGAGCAATCAGCCCCAGCATTTT | CASSLAGSNQPQHF
TRBJ2-7 | TRBD1 | 13 | TRBV15 | few | TGTGCCACTCGACAGGGGTCAACCTACGAGCAGTACTTC | CATRQGSTYEQYF
TRBJ2-5 | TRBD2 | 16 | TRBV11-3 | NA | TGTGCCAGCAGCCCGGGACTAGCGGGGAAGGGAGAGACCCAGTACTTC | CASSPGLAGKGETQYF
TRBJ1-2 | NA | 13 | TRBV3-1/TRBV3-2 | NA | TGTGCCAGCAACGACCGCGGAGGATATGGCTACACCTTC | CASNDRGGYGYTF
TRBJ2-5 | TRBD1 | 16 | TRBV27 | NA | TGTGCCAGCAGTTTATTTGGGACAGGAGCCCAAGAGACCCAGTACTTC | CASSLFGTGAQETQYF
TRBJ2-3 | NA | 12 | TRBV11-3 | NA | TGTGCCAGCAGCCCCTCTCTAGATACGCAGTATTTT | CASSPSLDTQYF
TRBJ2-2 | NA | 13 | TRBV6-5 | NA | TGTGCCACCACCCACACGAACACCGGGGAGCTGTTTTTT | CATTHTNTGELFF
TRBJ2-7 | TRBD2 | 14 | TRBV10-3 | NA | TGTGCCATCAGTGAGCAGAGCGGGGGCTACGAGCAGTACTTC | CAISEQSGGYEQYF
TRBJ1-1 | TRBD1 | 14 | TRBV19 | NA | TGTGCCAGTAGTATGGACAGGGGGCATACTGAAGCTTTCTTT | CASSMDRGHTEAFF
TRBJ2-3 | NA | 15 | TRBV28 | NA | TGTGCCAGCAGTTTGGACTACTTAAGCACAGATACGCAGTATTTT | CASSLDYLSTDTQYF
TRBJ2-5 | TRBD2 | 15 | TRBV7-2 | few | TGTGCCAGCAGCTTAGGTAGCGGGGTAGAAAAGACCCAGTACTTC | CASSLGSGVEKTQYF
TRBJ2-1 | TRBD1 | 16 | TRBV4-1 | once | TGCGCCAGCAGATTAGAGGGGGCTAGCTCCTACAATGAGCAGTTCTTC | CASRLEGASSYNEQFF
TRBJ1-1 | NA | 15 | TRBV7-6 | NA | TGTGCCAGCAGCCGCCGGGGGGTAAGAGCCACTGAAGCTTTCTTT | CASSRRGVRATEAFF
TRBJ2-1 | TRBD2 | 16 | TRBV7-2 | NA | TGTGCCAGCAGCTTGGGTTTCAGCGGGGGGGCAAATGAGCAGTTCTTC | CASSLGFSGGANEQFF